The next 18 T cell receptor beta chains were all read from a single sample in a study of T-cell reconstitution after alpha-beta-depleted transplantation in children. As it was prepared, the TCRbeta library received unique molecular identifiers. TCRdb passed the PCR reads through MiXCR, listing each CDR3 protein once. The data hold approximately 590,000 distinct CDR3 sequences, with 10% observed a single time. Sequencing used PBMCs from the stem cell graft donor, obtained from the stem cell graft. The receptors were gathered from a human donor who donated a stem cell graft to a child with acute myeloid leukemia.

The CDR3 coding sequence is TGTGCCAGCAGCGCCGGGACTAGCGGTAACCAAGAGACCCAGTACTTC. This sequence encodes CASSAGTSGNQETQYF. V gene TRBV11-2 combines with J gene TRBJ2-5; 11 nucleotides agree with TRBD2. J lost 0 bases, V lost 5 bases, and 5 bases had no gene match. Germline CDR1 is SGHAT and CDR2 is FQNNGV. The length of the CDR3 is 16 residues. Full variable domain (missing parts from reference TRBV11-2 and TRBJ2-5): EAGVAQSPRYKIIEKRQSVAFWCNPISGHATLYWYQQILGQGPKLLIQFQNNGVVDDSQLPKDRFSAERLKGVDSTLKIQPAKLEDSAVYLCASSAGTSGNQETQYFGPGTRLLVL.

This clonotype was seen only a few times. This rearrangement joins TRBV12-3 or TRBV12-4 to TRBJ2-7; D uncertain. The CDR3 length is 11 residues. Trimming removed 6 bases from V and 7 bases from J, with 10 bases in between. Here the CDR3 reads CASSYSVEQYF. DNA for the CDR3: TGTGCCAGCAGCTACTCGGTAGAGCAGTACTTC.

This clonotype was observed a handful of times. The rearrangement uses TRBV29-1 and TRBJ2-1, with D perhaps matching TRBD2 (6 bases). Trimming pared 7 bases from V and 12 bases from J, leaving 13 bases between. Germline CDR1 reads SQVTM; CDR2 reads ANQGSEA. This CDR3 contains 10 residues. The CDR3 DNA is TGCAGCGCCTCGATGGGAGGGCAGTTCTTC. It is translated as CSASMGGQFF.

The rearrangement joins TRBV4-3 to TRBJ2-5; 11 bases are shared with TRBD2. V dropped 1 base and J dropped 4; count of bases not matched to a gene: 5. The germline V gene encodes CDR1 LGHNA and CDR2 YSLEER. This CDR3 comprises 16 residues. The CDR3 DNA reads as TGCGCCAGCAGCCAAGCGACTAGCGGGACGGGAGAGACCCAGTACTTC. It specifies CASSQATSGTGETQYF.

The chain has TRBV28 and TRBJ1-1, with a tentative D call TRBD1 (6 bases). Trimming took 7 bases from V and 3 from J, leaving 12 bases between them. The CDR3 has 13 residues. CDR1 and CDR2 (germline): MDHEN, SYDVKM. CDR3 amino acids: CASIKGGDTEAFF. The DNA for the CDR3 is TGTGCCAGCATTAAAGGGGGGGACACTGAAGCTTTCTTT.

This clonotype was counted only a few times. V and J are TRBV7-2 and TRBJ2-2; D may be TRBD2 (5 bases). The length of the CDR3 is 14 residues. CDR1 SGHTA and CDR2 FQGNSA come from the germline V gene. With 1 base removed from V and 4 bases from J, the gap between germline ends came to 7 bases. The CDR3 coding sequence is TGTGCCAGCAGCTTAGAGAGGGCCACCGGGGAGCTGTTTTTT. Translating gives CASSLERATGELFF.

The chain is built from TRBV20-1 and TRBJ2-3; 12 nucleotides align to TRBD2. V gave up 3 bases and J gave up 4 bases; unmatched junction bases: 14. Germline loops: CDR1 DFQATT, CDR2 SNEGSKA (reference sequence). The CDR3 spans 18 residues. CDR3 sequence: CSASTESLAGGWADTQYF. The CDR3 DNA follows: TGCAGTGCTAGTACAGAGTCGCTAGCGGGAGGGTGGGCAGATACGCAGTATTTT.

This clonotype was counted between two and nine times. The J gene is TRBJ2-3, the V gene TRBV29-1; TRBD1 might be the D (5 bases). Per germline, CDR1 SQVTM and CDR2 ANQGSEA. This CDR3 is 13 amino acids long. The V end was cut by 0 bases, the J end by 6 bases, with 10 bases between. The CDR3 DNA sequence: TGCAGCGTTGAAGAAGGGGCCGTGGATACGCAGTATTTT. Residues: CSVEEGAVDTQYF.

Ten or more counts support this clonotype. This chain uses TRBV7-2 with TRBJ1-1; no reliable D call. This CDR3 region has 13 residues. Germline CDR1 SGHTA, CDR2 FQGNSA. V dropped 2 bases and J dropped 3 bases, with 7 bases sitting between them. The CDR3 region has the DNA TGTGCCAGCAGCTTAATAAGAGACACTGAAGCTTTCTTT. Encoded protein: CASSLIRDTEAFF.

This clonotype was recorded a few times. CDR3 nucleotide sequence: TGTGCCAGCAGCTTAGCGCGTCAGGGGTCCTCCTATAATTCACCCCTCCACTTT. Protein sequence: CASSLARQGSSYNSPLHF. The rearrangement uses TRBV7-8 and TRBJ1-6, with D possibly being TRBD1 (6 bases). V shed 0 bases and J shed 0 bases, with 12 bases lying between them. Germline V gene data show CDR1 as SGHVS and CDR2 as FQNEAQ. The CDR3 is made up of 18 amino acids.

This clonotype was observed a handful of times. The rearrangement links TRBV12-3 or TRBV12-4 to TRBJ2-7, with D possibly matching TRBD2 (8 bases). Trimming pared 5 bases from V and 3 bases from J, leaving 17 bases between. CDR3 length: 15 amino acids. CDR3 sequence: CASSPLAGQLYEQYF. The CDR3, as DNA: TGTGCCAGCAGTCCCTTAGCGGGACAGCTCTACGAGCAGTACTTC.

About this clonotype itself: The junction does not match germline at one end; this may be a read error. The chain is built from TRBV29-1 and TRBJ2-1, with a possible D match to TRBD1 (5 bases). CDR3 length: 18 amino acids. The germline V gene encodes CDR1 SQVTM and CDR2 ANQGSEA. The DNA for the CDR3 is TGCAGCGTCGAAGGGGCAGTGTCTCGGTTGGGTGGGGACAATGAGCAGTTCTTC. Protein product: CSVEGAVSRLGGDNEQFF.

This chain links TRBV14 with TRBJ2-2; D is perhaps TRBD2 (5 bases). The V gene lost 4 bases and the J gene lost 6 bases, with 9 bases spanning the gap. Germline CDR1 is SGHDN and CDR2 is FVKESK. The length of the CDR3 is 13 residues. As DNA, the CDR3 is TGTGCCAGCAGCCCAACTAGGGCCGGGGAGCTGTTTTTT. Its translation: CASSPTRAGELFF.

At least ten counts were recorded for this clonotype. The V gene is TRBV24-1, the J gene TRBJ2-2; 9 bases agree with TRBD1. V shed 1 base and J 6 bases; nucleotides not matched to a gene: 5. The CDR3 spans 16 residues. CDR1 is KGHDR and CDR2 is SFDVKD in the germline V gene. CDR3 amino acids: CATSDFGQGRAGELFF. The CDR3, as DNA: TGTGCCACCAGTGATTTTGGACAGGGGAGGGCCGGGGAGCTGTTTTTT.

This clonotype was seen at least ten times. The J gene is TRBJ2-7, the V gene TRBV20-1; a weak D match, TRBD2 (6 bases). CDR1 and CDR2 (germline): DFQATT, SNEGSKA (reference sequence). V lost 6 bases to trimming and J lost 7 bases, with 19 bases between them. The CDR3 length is 13 residues. The DNA for the CDR3 is TGCAGTGCCCGGGACTCTTGGTCCTGGGAGCAGTACTTC. Its protein is CSARDSWSWEQYF.

This rearrangement joins TRBV9 to TRBJ1-3; TRBD1 aligns across 11 bases. The CDR3 length is 15 residues. V trimming: 2 bases; J trimming: 7 bases; junction bases outside the gene matches: 5. In germline, CDR1 is SGDLS, CDR2 YYNGEE. The CDR3 sequence: CASSVGQGAMNTIYF. The CDR3 nucleotides are TGTGCCAGCAGCGTTGGACAGGGGGCTATGAACACCATATATTTT.

This clonotype was seen repeatedly, ten times or more. The gene calls are TRBV9 and TRBJ2-1, with D perhaps TRBD2 (6 bases). The CDR3 length is 16 residues. The V end was cut by 2 bases, the J end by 0 bases, with 12 bases between. Germline values: CDR1 SGDLS, CDR2 YYNGEE. In DNA form, the CDR3 reads TGTGCCAGCAGCGTTACCAGCGGGCTCTCCTACAATGAGCAGTTCTTC. Translated, it gives CASSVTSGLSYNEQFF.

V usage is TRBV20-1 and J usage is TRBJ1-4, with no clear D. The germline V gene encodes CDR1 DFQATT and CDR2 SNEGSKA (reference sequence). The CDR3 length is 14 residues. V was trimmed by 0 bases and J by 5 bases, leaving 10 bases between them. The CDR3 spells CSARDGRKNEKLFF. CDR3 nucleotide sequence: TGCAGTGCTAGAGATGGCAGGAAGAATGAAAAACTGTTTTTT.